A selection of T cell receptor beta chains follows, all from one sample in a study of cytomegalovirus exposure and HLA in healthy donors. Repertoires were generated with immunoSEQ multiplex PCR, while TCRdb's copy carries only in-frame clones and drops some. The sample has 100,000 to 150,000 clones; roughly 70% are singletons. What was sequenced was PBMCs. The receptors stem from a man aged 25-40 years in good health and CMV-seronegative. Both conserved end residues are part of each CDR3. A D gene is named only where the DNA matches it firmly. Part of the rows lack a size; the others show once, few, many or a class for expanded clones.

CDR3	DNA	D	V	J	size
CASSLGEAEFTDTQYF	TGTGCCAGCAGCTTAGGAGAGGCGGAATTCACAGATACGCAGTATTTT	.	TRBV11-3	TRBJ2-3	.
CASSPHRTAPWTFSGNTIYF	TGTGCCAGCAGCCCCCATAGGACAGCCCCTTGGACCTTCTCCGGAAACACCATATATTTT	.	TRBV7-7	TRBJ1-3	.
CASSLGQSTVYEQYF	TGTGCCAGCAGCTTAGGACAGTCGACCGTCTACGAGCAGTACTTC	.	TRBV7-9	TRBJ2-7	.
CASSLSVGDRGTDTQYF	TGTGCCAGCAGCTTAAGCGTAGGGGACAGGGGCACAGATACGCAGTATTTT	TRBD1	TRBV11-2	TRBJ2-3	.
CASEGQDSEAFF	TGTGCCAGTGAGGGACAGGACTCTGAAGCTTTCTTT	TRBD1	TRBV19	TRBJ1-1	large
CASSSRGGVPEAFF	TGTGCCAGTAGTTCCCGTGGAGGGGTACCTGAAGCTTTCTTT	.	TRBV19	TRBJ1-1	.
CSSSPLRTPYQETQYF	TGTTCCAGCAGCCCCCTCCGGACTCCGTACCAAGAGACCCAGTACTTC	.	TRBV7-9	TRBJ2-5	.
CASSPSQAQETQYF	TGTGCCAGCTCACCATCCCAGGCCCAAGAGACCCAGTACTTC	.	TRBV18	TRBJ2-5	.
CASSFAGGYGYTF	TGTGCCAGCAGCTTTGCAGGGGGATATGGCTACACCTTC	TRBD1	TRBV7-9	TRBJ1-2	few
CASSSGLAGTDTQYF	TGTGCCAGCAGCTCGGGACTAGCGGGGACAGATACGCAGTATTTT	TRBD2	TRBV11-3	TRBJ2-3	.
CASSLERATQYF	TGCGCCAGCAGCTTGGAGCGTGCGACCCAGTACTTC	.	TRBV5-1	TRBJ2-5	.
CASSLDRDTEAFF	TGCGCCAGCAGCCTGGACAGGGACACTGAAGCTTTCTTT	TRBD1	TRBV5-1	TRBJ1-1	.
CASSDGLAGFTDTQYF	TGTGCCAGCAGCGACGGACTAGCGGGGTTCACAGATACGCAGTATTTT	TRBD2	TRBV9	TRBJ2-3	once
CASRPEAGSSYEQYF	TGTGCCAGCAGACCAGAGGCGGGAAGCTCCTACGAGCAGTACTTC	.	TRBV7-6	TRBJ2-7	.
CASSSRGAGLTDTQYF	TGTGCCAGCAGCTCGCGGGGGGCCGGCCTCACAGATACGCAGTATTTT	TRBD2	TRBV7-9	TRBJ2-3	.
CASSPELAGDTDTQYF	TGTGCCAGCAGCCCCGAGCTAGCGGGGGACACAGATACGCAGTATTTT	TRBD2	TRBV7-9	TRBJ2-3	.
CASSSGGSDTQYF	TGCGCCAGCAGTAGCGGGGGGTCAGATACGCAGTATTTT	TRBD2	TRBV10-1	TRBJ2-3	.
CASSYNRLDGYTF	TGTGCCAGCAGTTACAACAGGTTGGATGGCTACACCTTC	.	TRBV6-5	TRBJ1-2	once
CASSYSQGDTEAFF	TGTGCCAGCAGTTACTCCCAGGGGGACACTGAAGCTTTCTTT	TRBD1	TRBV6-5	TRBJ1-1	once
CASTIAGADHGYTF	TGTGCCAGCACGATTGCAGGGGCGGACCATGGCTACACCTTC	.	TRBV5-4	TRBJ1-2	.